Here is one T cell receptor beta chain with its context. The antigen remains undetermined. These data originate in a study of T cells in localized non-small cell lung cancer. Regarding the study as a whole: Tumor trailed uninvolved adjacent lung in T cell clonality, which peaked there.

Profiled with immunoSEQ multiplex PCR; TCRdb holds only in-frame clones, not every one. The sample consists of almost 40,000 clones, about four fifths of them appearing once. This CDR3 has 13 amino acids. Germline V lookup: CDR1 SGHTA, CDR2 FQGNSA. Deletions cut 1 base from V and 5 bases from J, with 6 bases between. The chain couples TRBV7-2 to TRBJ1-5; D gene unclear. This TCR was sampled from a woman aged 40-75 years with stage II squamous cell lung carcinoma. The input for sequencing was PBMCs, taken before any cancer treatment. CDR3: CASSLDVDQPQHF. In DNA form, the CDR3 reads TGTGCCAGCAGCTTAGATGTGGATCAGCCCCAGCATTTT.